This T cell receptor beta chain emerged from a study of cytomegalovirus exposure and HLA in healthy donors. Researchers ran the PCR with 60 Vbeta and 13 Jbeta primers. Clones were sequenced by immunoSEQ multiplex PCR, and TCRdb holds only the in-frame ones, with some missing. The sample records 150,000 to 200,000 clones, 70% to 75% being singletons. This CDR3 has 15 amino acids. V lost 5 bases to trimming and J lost 2 bases; unmatched junction nucleotides: 6. In germline, CDR1 is SGHTA, CDR2 FQGTGA. The chain links TRBV7-3 to TRBJ2-5; 9 nucleotides match TRBD1. This sequence was found in a young man in good health and CMV-seropositive. The sequenced sample consisted of PBMCs. The DNA of the CDR3 is TGTGCCAGCAGCCGTGGGACAGGGACTCAAGAGACCCAGTACTTC. Translated, it gives CASSRGTGTQETQYF.